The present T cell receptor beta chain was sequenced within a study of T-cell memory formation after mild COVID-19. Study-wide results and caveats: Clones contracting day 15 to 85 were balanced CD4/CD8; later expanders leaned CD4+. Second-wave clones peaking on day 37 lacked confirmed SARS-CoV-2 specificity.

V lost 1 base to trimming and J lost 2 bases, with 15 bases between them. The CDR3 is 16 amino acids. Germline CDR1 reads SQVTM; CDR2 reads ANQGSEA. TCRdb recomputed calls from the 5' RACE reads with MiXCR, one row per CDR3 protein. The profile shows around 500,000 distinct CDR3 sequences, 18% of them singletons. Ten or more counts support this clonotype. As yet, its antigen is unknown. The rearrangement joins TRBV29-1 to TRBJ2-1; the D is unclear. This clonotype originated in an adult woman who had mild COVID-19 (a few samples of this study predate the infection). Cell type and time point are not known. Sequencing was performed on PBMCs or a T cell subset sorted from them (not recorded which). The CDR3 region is CSVEGGEQHPYNEQFF. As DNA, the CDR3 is TGCAGCGTTGAAGGTGGGGAACAACACCCCTACAATGAGCAGTTCTTC.